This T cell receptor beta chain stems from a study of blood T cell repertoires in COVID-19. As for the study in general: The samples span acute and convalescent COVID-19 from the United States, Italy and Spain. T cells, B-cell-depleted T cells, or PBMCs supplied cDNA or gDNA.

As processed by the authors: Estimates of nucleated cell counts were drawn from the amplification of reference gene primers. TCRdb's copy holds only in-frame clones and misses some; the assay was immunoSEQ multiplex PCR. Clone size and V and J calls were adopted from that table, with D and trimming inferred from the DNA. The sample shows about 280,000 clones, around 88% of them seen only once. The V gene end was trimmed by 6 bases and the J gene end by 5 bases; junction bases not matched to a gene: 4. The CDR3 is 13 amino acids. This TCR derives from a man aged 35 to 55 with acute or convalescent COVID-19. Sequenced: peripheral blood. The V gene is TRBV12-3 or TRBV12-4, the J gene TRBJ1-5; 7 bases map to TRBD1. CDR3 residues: CASSPTGDQPQHF. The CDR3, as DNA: TGTGCCAGCAGCCCCACAGGGGATCAGCCCCAGCATTTT.